This T cell receptor (beta chain) was captured by sequencing in a study of neurological immune-mediated disorders. Germline lookup yields CDR1 SQVTM and CDR2 ANQGSEA. J was trimmed by 3 bases and V by 7 bases; bases with no gene match: 3. The CDR3 has 13 amino acids. MiXCR, applied by TCRdb to the 5' RACE reads, yields one record per CDR3 protein. This sample has tens of thousands of distinct CDR3 sequences, with around 13% found just once. Time point reported: longitudinal time-point 1 (baseline). This chain uses TRBV29-1 with TRBJ2-3; 11 positions agree with TRBD1. Source material: PBMCs. This sequence was found in a female donor with HTLV-1-associated myelopathy (HAM/TSP). The DNA for the CDR3 is TGCAGCGGAGGACAGGGGGCTACAGATACGCAGTATTTT. It encodes CSGGQGATDTQYF.